The clone carrying this T cell receptor (beta chain) was seen a handful of times. Its specificity is not known. V lost 6 bases, J lost 6 bases, and 17 bases lay in between. The V gene's germline CDR1 is MNHNS and CDR2 SASEGT. The CDR3 contains 14 residues. Once sorted, every population was more than 98% pure. This record comes from a study of beta chain features in type 1 diabetes. Reverse transcribing all isolated RNA meant expressed TCRB transcripts were sequenced. Samples of naive, central memory and regulatory T cells yielded a mean of about 3.57 million reads. Method: immunoSEQ multiplex PCR; TCRdb's copy keeps in-frame clones and lacks some. The sample has about 620,000 clones; about 14% are singletons. Study observations and caveats: People with Type 1 diabetes carried modestly yet significantly shorter TCRB CDR3s in all four CD4+ subsets. The influence of HLA type on TCRB rearrangement stayed undetermined.

The sample consisted of naive CD4+ T cells from blood. The TCR sequence derives from a man in his late teens or twenties in good health. J is TRBJ1-1 and V is TRBV6-1, with a possible D match to TRBD1 (6 bases). The CDR3, as DNA: TGTGCCAGCAGGGGCTCGGGCAGGGGCCCTGAAGCTTTCTTT. It translates to CASRGSGRGPEAFF.